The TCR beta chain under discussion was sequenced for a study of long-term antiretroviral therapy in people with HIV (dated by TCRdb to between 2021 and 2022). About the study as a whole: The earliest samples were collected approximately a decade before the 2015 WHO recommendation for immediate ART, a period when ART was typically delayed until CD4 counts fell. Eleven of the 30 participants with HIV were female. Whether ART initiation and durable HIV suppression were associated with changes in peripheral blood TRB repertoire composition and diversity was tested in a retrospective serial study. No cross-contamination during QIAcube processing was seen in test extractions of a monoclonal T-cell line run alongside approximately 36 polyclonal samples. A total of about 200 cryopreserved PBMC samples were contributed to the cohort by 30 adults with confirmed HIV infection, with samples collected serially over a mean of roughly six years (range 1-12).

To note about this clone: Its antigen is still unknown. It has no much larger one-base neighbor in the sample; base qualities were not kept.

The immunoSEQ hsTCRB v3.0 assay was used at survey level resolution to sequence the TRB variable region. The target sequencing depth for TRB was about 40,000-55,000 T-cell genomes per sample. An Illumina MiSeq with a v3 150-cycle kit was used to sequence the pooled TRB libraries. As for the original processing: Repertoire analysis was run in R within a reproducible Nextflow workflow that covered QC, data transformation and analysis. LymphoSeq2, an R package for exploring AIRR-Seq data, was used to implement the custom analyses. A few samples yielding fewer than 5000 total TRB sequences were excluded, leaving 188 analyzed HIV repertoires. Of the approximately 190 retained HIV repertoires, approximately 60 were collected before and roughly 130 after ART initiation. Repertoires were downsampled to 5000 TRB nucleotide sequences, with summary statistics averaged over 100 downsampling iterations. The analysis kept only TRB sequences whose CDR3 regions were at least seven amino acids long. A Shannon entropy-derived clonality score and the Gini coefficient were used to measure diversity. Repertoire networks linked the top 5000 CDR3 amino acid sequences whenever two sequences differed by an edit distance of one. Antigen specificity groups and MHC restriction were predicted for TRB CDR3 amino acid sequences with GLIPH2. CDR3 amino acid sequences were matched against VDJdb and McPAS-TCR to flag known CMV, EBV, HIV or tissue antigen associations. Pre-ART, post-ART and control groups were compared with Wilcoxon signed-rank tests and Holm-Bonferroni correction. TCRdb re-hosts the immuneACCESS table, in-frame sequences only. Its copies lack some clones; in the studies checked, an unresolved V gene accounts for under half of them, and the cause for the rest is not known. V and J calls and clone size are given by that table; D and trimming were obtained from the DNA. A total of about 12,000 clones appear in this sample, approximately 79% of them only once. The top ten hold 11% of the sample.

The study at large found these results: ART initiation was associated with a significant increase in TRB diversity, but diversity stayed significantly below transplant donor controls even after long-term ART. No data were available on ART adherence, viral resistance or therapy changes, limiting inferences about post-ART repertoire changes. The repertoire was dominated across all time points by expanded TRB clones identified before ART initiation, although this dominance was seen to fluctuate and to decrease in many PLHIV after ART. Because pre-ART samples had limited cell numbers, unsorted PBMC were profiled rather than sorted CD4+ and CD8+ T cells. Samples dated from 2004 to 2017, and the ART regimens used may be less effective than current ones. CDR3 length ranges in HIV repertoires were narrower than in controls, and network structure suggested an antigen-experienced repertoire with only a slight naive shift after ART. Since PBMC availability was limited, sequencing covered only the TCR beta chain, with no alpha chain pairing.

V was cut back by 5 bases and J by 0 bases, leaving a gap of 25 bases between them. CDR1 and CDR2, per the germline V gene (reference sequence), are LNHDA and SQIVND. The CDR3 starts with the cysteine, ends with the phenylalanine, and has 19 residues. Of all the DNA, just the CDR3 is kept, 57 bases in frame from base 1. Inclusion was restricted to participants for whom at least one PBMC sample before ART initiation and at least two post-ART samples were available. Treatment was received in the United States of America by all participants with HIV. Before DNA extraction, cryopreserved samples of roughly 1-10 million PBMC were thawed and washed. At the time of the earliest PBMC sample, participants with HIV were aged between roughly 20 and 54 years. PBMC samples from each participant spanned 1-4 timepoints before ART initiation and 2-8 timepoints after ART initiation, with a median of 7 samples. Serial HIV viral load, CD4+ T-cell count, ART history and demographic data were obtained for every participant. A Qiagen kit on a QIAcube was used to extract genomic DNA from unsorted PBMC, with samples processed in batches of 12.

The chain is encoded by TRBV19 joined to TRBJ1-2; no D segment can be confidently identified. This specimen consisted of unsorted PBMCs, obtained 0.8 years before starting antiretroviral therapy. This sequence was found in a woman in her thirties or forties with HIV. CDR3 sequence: CASSGGPRYDYGANYGYTF. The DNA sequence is TGTGCCAGTAGTGGAGGGCCCCGCTATGATTATGGGGCTAACTATGGCTACACCTTC.